The 11 T cell receptor beta chains below were found in one sample sequenced in a study of response to subunit inactivated influenza vaccine. A single record per CDR3 protein comes from TCRdb applying MiXCR to the RT-PCR reads. This repertoire shows 650,000 to 800,000 distinct CDR3 sequences, about 18% found once; its top ten account for roughly a tenth. Sequenced material: PBMCs from blood, taken 4 to 6 days after vaccination. The receptors shown here come from a man aged 50 to 59 who received an inactivated influenza vaccine.

This clonotype has at least ten counts. The chain is built from TRBV5-1 and TRBJ2-2, with a weak D call TRBD2 (6 bases). Germline V gene lookup returns CDR1 SGHRS and CDR2 YFSETQ. CDR3 size: 14 residues. The germline V and J ends were trimmed by 4 bases and 3 bases, with 10 bases remaining between them. CDR3 amino acids: CASSPGGYTGELFF. DNA for the CDR3: TGCGCCAGCAGCCCTGGAGGGTACACCGGGGAGCTGTTTTTT.

The V call is TRBV7-2, the J call TRBJ2-7; possibly TRBD2 for D (5 bases). Germline V gene lookup returns CDR1 SGHTA and CDR2 FQGNSA. The CDR3 spans 16 residues. The V end lost 1 base, the J end lost 2 bases, and 15 bases lay between the germline ends. DNA for the CDR3: TGTGCCAGCAGCTTAGTACTGAAGAGGGCGACCTACGAGCAGTACTTC. It codes for CASSLVLKRATYEQYF.

The V and J genes are TRBV6-1 and TRBJ2-5; TRBD1 agrees at 7 bases. V lost 6 bases, J lost 4 bases, and 8 bases stayed unmatched. This CDR3 comprises 14 residues. CDR1 is MNHNS, CDR2 SASEGT, per germline. Written as DNA, the CDR3 is TGTGCCAGCAGCCGAAGACAGGGCCGAGAGACCCAGTACTTC. Its translation: CASSRRQGRETQYF.

This chain links TRBV21-1 with TRBJ2-5; the listed D gene, TRBD1, was not tested against the DNA. TRBV21-1 is a known pseudogene. The CDR3 runs to 13 residues. In DNA form, the CDR3 reads TGTGCCAGCAGCTCCCGGACGTGGGGGACCCAGTACTTC. Protein sequence: CASSSRTWGTQYF.

This clonotype has a handful of counts. The chain has TRBV7-2 and TRBJ2-3, with 7 bases fitting TRBD2. Germline lookup yields CDR1 SGHTA and CDR2 FQGNSA. The V gene end was trimmed by 4 bases and the J gene end by 7 bases; junction bases not matched to a gene: 14. This CDR3 has 16 amino acids. This CDR3 is CASSSLADLLLYTQYF. The CDR3 bases are TGTGCCAGCAGCTCGCTAGCGGACTTACTGTTGTATACGCAGTATTTT.

V and J are TRBV5-1 and TRBJ2-6; D not resolved. The V gene lost 0 bases and the J gene lost 4 bases, with 17 bases spanning the gap. The germline gives CDR1 SGHRS, CDR2 YFSETQ. The length of the CDR3 is 18 residues. CDR3 DNA: TGCGCCAGCAGCTTGGGATCGGTAGCTAGGTTGGGGGCCAACGTCCTGACTTTC. It codes for CASSLGSVARLGANVLTF.

In this sample, this clonotype turned up a few times. The junction differs from germline at one of its ends, possibly a read error. V and J are TRBV20-1 and TRBJ2-7, with TRBD2 matching 9 bases. The V gene's germline CDR1 is DFQATT and CDR2 SNEGSKA (reference sequence). This CDR3 comprises 14 residues. The CDR3, as DNA: TGCAGTGCCACCTCCGGGACTAGCTCCAACGAGCAGTACTTC. As protein: CSATSGTSSNEQYF.

This clonotype has ten or more counts. The chain links TRBV12-3 or TRBV12-4 to TRBJ2-5; 7 bases line up with TRBD1. The CDR3 totals 14 residues. Losses at the gene ends were 3 bases for V and 2 bases for J; bases not matched to a gene: 3. This CDR3 reads CASSFSTGQETQYF. The CDR3 nucleotides read TGTGCCAGCAGTTTTTCGACAGGGCAAGAGACCCAGTACTTC.

This clonotype was picked up many times. The CDR3, as DNA: TGTGCCAGCAGTACCTCGACAGGGCTCTACGAGCAGTACTTC. Its translation is CASSTSTGLYEQYF. This chain connects TRBV12-3 or TRBV12-4 to TRBJ2-7; 7 nucleotides agree with TRBD1. The CDR3 sequence is 14 residues long. Losses at the gene ends were 5 bases for V and 3 bases for J; bases not matched to a gene: 7.

CDR3 region: CASSKDRSNTGELFF. In DNA form, the CDR3 reads TGTGCCAGCAGTAAGGACAGATCGAACACCGGGGAGCTGTTTTTT. This chain links TRBV6-1 with TRBJ2-2, with D maybe TRBD1 (6 bases). In germline, CDR1 is MNHNS, CDR2 SASEGT. CDR3 length: 15 amino acids. V was trimmed by 5 bases and J by 0 bases, leaving 10 bases between them.

The chain is built from TRBV20-1 and TRBJ2-7, with D unclear. This CDR3 has 14 residues. Trimming pared 3 bases from V and 0 bases from J, leaving 12 bases between. Germline V gene sequence: CDR1 DFQATT, CDR2 SNEGSKA (reference sequence). The CDR3, as DNA: TGCAGTGCTAGTCGACTGCCGAGCTCCTACGAGCAGTACTTC. It specifies CSASRLPSSYEQYF.